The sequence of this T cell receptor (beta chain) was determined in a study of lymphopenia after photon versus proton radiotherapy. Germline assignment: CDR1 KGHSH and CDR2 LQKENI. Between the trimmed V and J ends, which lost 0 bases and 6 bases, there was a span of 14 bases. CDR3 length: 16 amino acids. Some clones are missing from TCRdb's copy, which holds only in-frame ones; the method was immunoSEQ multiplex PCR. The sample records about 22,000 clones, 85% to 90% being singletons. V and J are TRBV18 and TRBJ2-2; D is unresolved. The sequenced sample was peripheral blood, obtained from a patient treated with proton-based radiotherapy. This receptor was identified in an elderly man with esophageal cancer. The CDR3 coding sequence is TGTGCCAGCTCACCACCGTGGTTGGGTCAAGCCGGGGAGCTGTTTTTT. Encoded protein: CASSPPWLGQAGELFF.